What follows are 27 T cell receptor beta chains derived from one specimen sequenced in a study of cytomegalovirus exposure and HLA in healthy donors. Clones were sequenced by immunoSEQ multiplex PCR, and TCRdb holds only the in-frame ones, with some missing. The profile shows hundreds of thousands of clones, 86% of them singletons. Sequencing input: PBMCs. The source of these receptors is a woman aged 18-29 years in good health and CMV-seronegative.

This rearrangement joins TRBV2 to TRBJ2-1; D gene uncertain. Germline CDR1 is SNHLY and CDR2 is FYNNEI. V was trimmed by 6 bases and J by 8 bases, leaving 11 bases between them. This CDR3 region has 12 residues. Written as DNA, the CDR3 is TGTGCCAGCAGAGGTGATAGCCATGAGCAGTTCTTC. Translation: CASRGDSHEQFF.

The CDR3 DNA sequence: TGTGCCAGAAGTCGGTCAGACTTGAACACTGAAGCTTTCTTT. This gives the protein CARSRSDLNTEAFF. This sequence joins TRBV5-3 and TRBJ1-1; D gene unclear. TRBV5-3 is labeled an ORF, and its function is uncertain. The CDR3 is 14 amino acids. Trimming left V 5 bases short and J 0 bases short, with 11 bases between.

This chain uses TRBV27 with TRBJ2-3; TRBD2 agrees at 8 bases. Germline CDR1 reads MNHEY; CDR2 reads SMNVEV (reference sequence). There are 15 residues in the CDR3. J lost 2 bases, V lost 6 bases, and 7 bases had no gene match. The CDR3 loop is CASSFTSGSTDTQYF. CDR3 coding DNA: TGTGCCAGCAGCTTTACTAGCGGCTCCACAGATACGCAGTATTTT.

This rearrangement joins TRBV28 to TRBJ2-3; D possibly corresponds to TRBD1 (6 bases). V shed 6 bases and J shed 3 bases, with 22 bases lying between them. This CDR3 has 17 residues. Germline values: CDR1 MDHEN, CDR2 SYDVKM. The DNA of the CDR3 is TGTGCCAGCAGGACAGGAGCGGCGGCAGGGGAAACAGATACGCAGTATTTT. It is translated as CASRTGAAAGETDTQYF.

The rearrangement links TRBV5-8 to TRBJ1-1, with 10 positions matching TRBD1. CDR1 is SGHTS and CDR2 is YDEGEE in the germline V gene. V trimming: 1 base; J trimming: 2 bases; junction bases outside the gene matches: 8. CDR3 length equals 17 residues. The CDR3 region is CASSLPGQGTPNTEAFF. CDR3 DNA sequence: TGTGCCAGCAGCTTGCCGGGACAGGGGACTCCTAACACTGAAGCTTTCTTT.

This chain connects TRBV29-1 to TRBJ1-2, with D perhaps TRBD1 (5 bases). V was trimmed by 5 bases and J by 3 bases, leaving 25 bases between them. This CDR3 region has 17 residues. Germline V lookup: CDR1 SQVTM, CDR2 ANQGSEA. CDR3 sequence: CSVRMGGIIGEDYGYTF. The CDR3 DNA reads as TGCAGCGTTAGGATGGGGGGGATTATCGGCGAAGACTATGGCTACACCTTC. The full variable domain, rest sourced from reference TRBV29-1 and TRBJ1-2, is SAVISQKPSRDICQRGTSLTIQCQVDSQVTMMFWYRQQPGQSLTLIATANQGSEATYESGFVIDKFPISRPNLTFSTLTVSNMSPEDSSIYLCSVRMGGIIGEDYGYTFGSGTRLTVV.

The gene calls are TRBV6-5 and TRBJ2-7; TRBD1 aligns across 7 bases. Per germline, CDR1 MNHEY and CDR2 SVGAGI. V lost 4 bases and J lost 3; bases outside the gene matches: 6. This CDR3 comprises 14 residues. CDR3 protein: CASSSGQIYYEQYF. The CDR3 coding sequence is TGTGCCAGCAGTTCGGGACAGATTTACTACGAGCAGTACTTC.

For the CDR3, the DNA is TGCGCCAGCAGCTCAAGCGGGAGAGGCACAGATACGCAGTATTTT. Protein sequence: CASSSSGRGTDTQYF. The chain recombines TRBV5-1 with TRBJ2-3, with 8 bases that match TRBD2. CDR3 length equals 15 residues. V was clipped by 3 bases and J by 1 base; unmatched bases: 4. Germline V lookup: CDR1 SGHRS, CDR2 YFSETQ.

V gene TRBV28 combines with J gene TRBJ1-5, with 8 bases lining up with TRBD1. The J segment lost 6 bases and the V segment lost 6 bases, leaving 16 bases of the junction unmatched. There are 17 residues in the CDR3. CDR1 is MDHEN, CDR2 SYDVKM, per germline. CDR3 sequence reads: CASSRPGQGAASQPQHF. CDR3 bases: TGTGCCAGCAGCCGCCCTGGACAGGGAGCAGCCAGTCAGCCCCAGCATTTT.

This clone was seen a single time. One end of the junction does not line up with germline, which may come from a read error. For the CDR3, the DNA is TGTGCCAGCAGCTTATGGGGACAGGGAGGGGGAGAGACCCAGTACTTC. The encoded protein is CASSLWGQGGGETQYF. This sequence joins TRBV28 and TRBJ2-5, with 9 nucleotides matching TRBD1. This CDR3 is built from 16 residues. CDR1 is MDHEN, CDR2 SYDVKM, per germline.

The gene calls are TRBV5-5 and TRBJ2-7, with 7 bases lining up with TRBD1. V was clipped by 2 bases and J by 4 bases; unmatched bases: 3. The CDR3 has 13 amino acids. Germline V gives CDR1 SGHKS, CDR2 YYEKEE (reference sequence). The CDR3 region is CASSFRDSYEQYF. As DNA, the CDR3 is TGTGCCAGCAGCTTCCGGGACAGTTACGAGCAGTACTTC.

This clone showed up just a few times. The V and J genes are TRBV2 and TRBJ1-2; 10 nucleotides align to TRBD1. V lost 6 bases, J lost 4 bases, and 8 bases stayed unmatched. CDR1 and CDR2 (germline): SNHLY, FYNNEI. The CDR3 is made up of 15 amino acids. CDR3 amino acids: CASRAGQGGGYGYTF. The DNA of the CDR3 is TGTGCCAGCAGGGCTGGACAGGGGGGAGGCTATGGCTACACCTTC. Full variable domain (outside the CDR3, taken from reference TRBV2 and TRBJ1-2): EPEVTQTPSHQVTQMGQEVILRCVPISNHLYFYWYRQILGQKVEFLVSFYNNEISEKSEIFDDQFSVERPDGSNFTLKIRSTKLEDSAMYFCASRAGQGGGYGYTFGSGTRLTVV.

The V gene is TRBV5-6, the J gene TRBJ1-6; D ambiguous. The CDR3 contains 15 residues. Germline V gene sequence: CDR1 SGHDT, CDR2 YYEEEE. V lost 0 bases and J lost 0, with 4 bases in between. Here the CDR3 DNA reads TGTGCCAGCAGCTTGGGGAGCTCCTATAATTCACCCCTCCACTTT. Translating it yields CASSLGSSYNSPLHF. Variable domain in full (rest from reference TRBV5-6 and TRBJ1-6): DAGVTQSPTHLIKTRGQQVTLRCSPKSGHDTVSWYQQALGQGPQFIFQYYEEEERQRGNFPDRFSGHQFPNYSSELNVNALLLGDSALYLCASSLGSSYNSPLHFGNGTRLTVT.

In its sample, this clone was seen once. V and J are TRBV27 and TRBJ2-7; 7 nucleotides match TRBD2. Germline V CDR1 and CDR2: MNHEY, SMNVEV (reference sequence). Losses at the gene ends were 6 bases for V and 0 bases for J; bases not matched to a gene: 11. This CDR3 is built from 16 residues. The CDR3 loop reads CASSITLSGASYEQYF. The CDR3 DNA follows: TGTGCCAGCAGCATAACCCTGAGCGGGGCCTCCTACGAGCAGTACTTC.

The rearrangement uses TRBV2 and TRBJ1-6; D is ambiguous. CDR3 length: 15 amino acids. V was trimmed by 6 bases and J by 0 bases, leaving 9 bases between them. Germline loops: CDR1 SNHLY, CDR2 FYNNEI. CDR3 sequence (DNA): TGTGCCAGCAGACAGACTAGCTCCTATAATTCACCCCTCCACTTT. Protein product: CASRQTSSYNSPLHF.

The genes are TRBV28 and TRBJ1-2; 8 nucleotides agree with TRBD1. Germline V gene sequence: CDR1 MDHEN, CDR2 SYDVKM. Germline trimming cut 6 bases from V and 8 bases from J; bases unmatched to any gene: 8. This CDR3 spans 13 amino acids. The CDR3 region is CASRATGGRGYTF. In DNA, the CDR3 is TGTGCCAGCAGAGCTACAGGGGGACGGGGCTACACCTTC.

This clone showed up just a few times. V and J are TRBV2 and TRBJ2-7, with TRBD1 as a possible D gene (5 bases). The CDR3 loop spans 14 amino acids. Germline V gives CDR1 SNHLY, CDR2 FYNNEI. The V gene lost 4 bases and the J gene lost 2 bases, with 12 bases spanning the gap. The CDR3 protein is CASSGVAGTYEQYF. CDR3 DNA sequence: TGTGCCAGCAGTGGGGTGGCAGGGACCTACGAGCAGTACTTC.

The chain is built from TRBV12-2 and TRBJ2-1; the table assigns TRBD1, which was not confirmed against the DNA. TRBV12-2 represents a pseudogene. The CDR3 sequence is 17 residues long. Here the CDR3 reads CASRFRTGGPSYNEQFF. Here the CDR3 DNA reads TGTGCAAGTCGCTTCAGGACAGGGGGCCCGTCCTACAATGAGCAGTTCTTC.

V usage is TRBV5-1 and J usage is TRBJ1-2; TRBD1 matches at 7 bases. In germline, CDR1 is SGHRS, CDR2 YFSETQ. This CDR3 region has 14 residues. The trim removed 1 base at V and 7 bases at J, leaving 7 bases unmatched. CDR3 residues: CASSLNGQDGGYTF. The CDR3 coding sequence is TGCGCCAGCAGCTTGAACGGACAGGACGGTGGCTACACCTTC.

The chain is built from TRBV23-1 and TRBJ2-7; 7 bases are shared with TRBD1. TRBV23-1 is placed among ORFs of uncertain function. With V trimmed by 4 bases and J by 5 bases, 11 bases remained unmatched. The CDR3 consists of 15 residues. CDR3 loop: CASSRSGTACNEQYF. DNA of the CDR3: TGCGCCAGCAGTCGCTCCGGGACAGCATGCAACGAGCAGTACTTC.

The V gene is TRBV6-1, the J gene TRBJ2-1, with no clear D. The CDR3 is made up of 12 amino acids. CDR1 and CDR2 from the germline V gene are MNHNS and SASEGT. V was cut by 7 bases and J by 15 bases, with 19 bases left in between. CDR3 DNA: TGTGCCAGCACCAGTCCGTTAACCTCCTGGTTCTTC. It translates to CASTSPLTSWFF.

The chain recombines TRBV6-5 with TRBJ2-7; the match to TRBD1 covers 7 bases. Losses at the gene ends were 5 bases for V and 6 bases for J; bases not matched to a gene: 10. Germline V gives CDR1 MNHEY, CDR2 SVGAGI. The CDR3 consists of 14 residues. CDR3: CASSPYRGSPEQYF. The CDR3 DNA reads TGTGCCAGCAGTCCCTACAGGGGCTCCCCCGAGCAGTACTTC.

The chain employs TRBV2 and TRBJ2-5; 10 bases agree with TRBD2. The junction had 5 bases not matched to a gene; V was cut back by 0 bases and J by 4 bases. The CDR3 spans 16 residues. Per the germline V gene, CDR1 is SNHLY and CDR2 is FYNNEI. The CDR3 DNA sequence: TGTGCCAGCAGTGAAGCGCTCCGGACTAGCGGAGAGACCCAGTACTTC. This codes for CASSEALRTSGETQYF.

CDR3 protein: CASSLLRGPAAYEQYF. DNA for the CDR3: TGTGCCAGCAGCTTACTCAGGGGGCCGGCGGCCTACGAGCAGTACTTC. V usage is TRBV11-2 and J usage is TRBJ2-7; TRBD1 matches at 8 bases. With 2 bases clipped from V and 2 bases from J, the junction kept 8 bases outside the gene matches. The CDR3 totals 16 residues. In germline, CDR1 is SGHAT, CDR2 FQNNGV.

This rearrangement joins TRBV27 to TRBJ1-3; TRBD1 is a possible D gene (5 bases). The CDR3 spans 14 residues. The germline V gene encodes CDR1 MNHEY and CDR2 SMNVEV (reference sequence). V shed 10 bases and J shed 2 bases, with 15 bases lying between them. CDR3 DNA sequence: TGTGCCAACCAAGGGGAGGTTACTGGAAACACCATATATTTT. This sequence encodes CANQGEVTGNTIYF.

The V call is TRBV28, the J call TRBJ2-7, with a weak D call TRBD2 (6 bases). The CDR3 contains 12 residues. Germline CDR1 and CDR2: MDHEN and SYDVKM. V was clipped by 11 bases and J by 2 bases, with 13 bases between them. Here the CDR3 reads CASRGEAYEQYF. The CDR3 region has the DNA TGTGCCTCCAGAGGGGAGGCCTACGAGCAGTACTTC.

The CDR3 DNA sequence: TGTGCCAGCAGCCCAGAACGAACGGGGGGGCGAGGGGAGCTGTTTTTT. As protein: CASSPERTGGRGELFF. The V and J genes are TRBV7-9 and TRBJ2-2; 8 bases are shared with TRBD2. The length of the CDR3 is 16 residues. Trimming at V came to 5 bases and at J to 8 bases, leaving 13 bases not matched to a gene. CDR1 is SEHNR, CDR2 FQNEAQ, per germline (reference sequence).